This TCR beta chain was recorded in a study of blood T cell repertoires in COVID-19. Study overall: Spain, Italy and the United States supplied samples that represented acute and convalescent COVID-19. Sources were T cells, B-cell-depleted T cells, or PBMCs; the material itself was cDNA or gDNA.

Authors' data handling: Estimates of nucleated cell counts were drawn from the amplification of reference gene primers. Some clones are missing from TCRdb's copy, which holds only in-frame ones; the method was immunoSEQ multiplex PCR. V, J and clone size reflect that table, while D and trimming were determined from the DNA. Here the sample spans roughly 150,000 clones, roughly four fifths being singletons. Trimming at V came to 6 bases and at J to 3 bases, leaving 7 bases not matched to a gene. CDR1 is LNHNV and CDR2 is YYDKDF in the germline V gene (reference sequence). The CDR3 covers 15 residues. The V and J genes are TRBV15 and TRBJ2-1; TRBD1 matches 8 bases. The sample comprised peripheral blood. This clonotype originated in a woman older than 75 with acute or convalescent COVID-19. The CDR3 DNA reads as TGTGCCACCAGTTTATTGGACAGGGACTACAATGAGCAGTTCTTC. Translation gives CATSLLDRDYNEQFF.